Presented here are 27 T cell receptor beta chains from one specimen sequenced in a study of blood T cell repertoires in COVID-19 (dated by TCRdb to about 2020). Preparation of the library involved the immunoSEQ multiplex PCR assay. Held by TCRdb, this immuneACCESS table contains in-frame sequences only and omits some clones. Under half of the omission traces to an unresolved V gene where checked; the cause of the rest is unknown. Across this sample there are around 93,000 clones, with 75% to 90% seen only once. 11% of the sample belongs to the ten largest clones. Specimen: peripheral blood. All receptors come from an older man with acute or convalescent COVID-19.

The rearrangement joins TRBV4-3 to TRBJ2-6; weak D call: TRBD1 (6 bases). V lost 0 bases and J lost 0, with 9 bases in between. Germline V CDR1 and CDR2: LGHNA, YSLEER. CDR3 size: 17 residues. CDR3 bases: TGCGCCAGCAGCCAAGAAGGACAGAACTCTGGGGCCAACGTCCTGACTTTC. Encoded protein: CASSQEGQNSGANVLTF.

This clone was observed a few times. Here the CDR3 reads CASSLISRSLNTEAFF. The DNA for the CDR3 is TGCGCCAGCAGCTTGATTTCGAGAAGTTTGAACACTGAAGCTTTCTTT. The chain carries TRBV5-1 and TRBJ1-1; D uncertain. Trimming removed 1 base from V and 0 bases from J, with 13 bases in between. Germline loops: CDR1 SGHRS, CDR2 YFSETQ. The CDR3 consists of 16 residues.

The genes are TRBV3-1 (or the pseudogene TRBV3-2) and TRBJ2-3, with TRBD2 matching 12 bases. Looked up from germline, CDR1 is LGHDT and CDR2 is YNNKEL (reference sequence). Unmatched junction bases numbered 9, after V lost 0 bases and J lost 11 bases. The CDR3 has 16 residues. CDR3 residues: CASSQDGSTSGGEQYF. The CDR3 bases are TGTGCCAGCAGCCAAGATGGGTCGACTAGCGGGGGCGAGCAGTATTTT.

The chain is built from TRBV19 and TRBJ2-5; the match to TRBD1 covers 10 bases. The V gene end was trimmed by 4 bases and the J gene end by 5 bases; junction bases not matched to a gene: 1. The CDR3 is 13 residues long. Germline V CDR1 and CDR2: LNHDA, SQIVND (reference sequence). CDR3 in DNA: TGTGCCAGTAGTACGGGACAGGGGGAGACCCAGTACTTC. It specifies CASSTGQGETQYF.

The chain links TRBV9 to TRBJ2-1; 10 bases map to TRBD2. J gave up 7 bases and V 4 bases, and 11 bases lay outside the gene matches. There are 16 residues in the CDR3. CDR1 is SGDLS, CDR2 YYNGEE, per germline. CDR3 amino acids: CASSPLAGEVVNEQFF. CDR3 coding DNA: TGTGCCAGCAGCCCCCTAGCGGGAGAGGTAGTGAATGAGCAGTTCTTC.

The gene calls are TRBV2 and TRBJ1-5; D is unresolved. The CDR3 runs to 13 residues. Per germline, CDR1 SNHLY and CDR2 FYNNEI. V lost 9 bases and J 3 bases, leaving 12 bases between the germline ends. CDR3 loop: CASGRQLNQPQHF. CDR3 nucleotide sequence: TGTGCCAGTGGGAGGCAGCTCAATCAGCCCCAGCATTTT. Looking up the rest from reference TRBV2 and TRBJ1-5 gives the full variable domain: EPEVTQTPSHQVTQMGQEVILRCVPISNHLYFYWYRQILGQKVEFLVSFYNNEISEKSEIFDDQFSVERPDGSNFTLKIRSTKLEDSAMYFCASGRQLNQPQHFGDGTRLSIL.

This chain joins TRBV7-2 and TRBJ1-2, with a possible D match to TRBD1 (5 bases). The V end lost 4 bases, the J end lost 4 bases, and 13 bases lay between the germline ends. Germline CDR1 and CDR2: SGHTA and FQGNSA. This CDR3 is 14 amino acids long. CDR3 in DNA: TGTGCCAGCAGCTCGGGACTGCAGGGCTATGGCTACACCTTC. Its translation: CASSSGLQGYGYTF.

The chain has TRBV19 and TRBJ2-2; 15 positions match TRBD2. The V segment lost 5 bases and the J segment 1 base; nucleotides outside the gene matches: 5. Germline V gene lookup returns CDR1 LNHDA and CDR2 SQIVND (reference sequence). This CDR3 has 18 amino acids. The CDR3: CASSPGTSGGLNTGELFF. CDR3 bases: TGTGCCAGTAGTCCCGGGACTAGCGGGGGGTTGAACACCGGGGAGCTGTTTTTT.

This clone was seen only once. The J gene is TRBJ2-5, the V gene TRBV6-5; D might be TRBD1 (5 bases). Germline loops: CDR1 MNHEY, CDR2 SVGAGI. V lost 6 bases, J lost 5 bases, and 7 bases lay in between. CDR3 size: 11 residues. The CDR3 protein is CASSRQETQYF. CDR3 sequence (DNA): TGTGCCAGCAGCCGACAGGAGACCCAGTACTTC.

The CDR3 reads CATSTPTGEGGYTF. DNA of the CDR3: TGTGCCACCAGCACCCCGACAGGGGAGGGTGGCTACACCTTC. This rearrangement joins TRBV15 to TRBJ1-2; 8 bases map to TRBD1. CDR3 length: 14 amino acids. Germline CDR1 LNHNV, CDR2 YYDKDF (reference sequence). V was pared by 4 bases and J by 7 bases, with 8 bases of the junction left unmatched.

This rearrangement joins TRBV19 to TRBJ2-7, with D perhaps TRBD2 (5 bases). Trimming took off 4 bases at V and 5 bases at J, with 9 bases between the two ends. From germline, CDR1 is LNHDA and CDR2 SQIVND (reference sequence). The CDR3 contains 12 residues. The CDR3 DNA reads as TGTGCCAGTAGTAATCGGAGGAACGAGCAGTACTTC. As protein: CASSNRRNEQYF.

V gene TRBV28 combines with J gene TRBJ1-6; D unresolved. V was shortened by 4 bases and J by 5 bases, with 12 bases between the two germline ends. This CDR3 has 15 residues. Per germline, CDR1 MDHEN and CDR2 SYDVKM. The CDR3 coding sequence is TGTGCCAGCAGTTCCCCCCGAGTAGATAATTCACCCCTCCACTTT. Amino acids: CASSSPRVDNSPLHF.

This chain links TRBV19 with TRBJ1-5; possibly TRBD1 for D (6 bases). CDR3 length: 17 residues. CDR1 is LNHDA, CDR2 SQIVND, per germline (reference sequence). V dropped 4 bases and J dropped 7 bases, with 23 bases sitting between them. CDR3 protein: CASSRASGVGFRQPQHF. The CDR3 DNA reads TGTGCCAGTAGTAGGGCTTCAGGGGTTGGGTTTCGACAGCCCCAGCATTTT. Full variable domain (missing parts from reference TRBV19 and TRBJ1-5): DGGITQSPKYLFRKEGQNVTLSCEQNLNHDAMYWYRQDPGQGLRLIYYSQIVNDFQKGDIAEGYSVSREKKESFPLTVTSAQKNPTAFYLCASSRASGVGFRQPQHFGDGTRLSIL.

V is TRBV23-1 and J is TRBJ2-1; TRBD2 aligns across 15 bases. TRBV23-1 is classed as an ORF, of uncertain function. After removal of 11 bases from V and 6 bases from J, the junction contained 11 bases not matched to a gene. This CDR3 is built from 16 residues. The CDR3 is CAPVEGLAGGSNEQFF. Here the CDR3 DNA reads TGCGCCCCGGTTGAGGGACTAGCGGGAGGTAGCAATGAGCAGTTCTTC.

This chain connects TRBV18 to TRBJ1-3; D ambiguous. The length of the CDR3 is 17 residues. Germline V gene sequence: CDR1 KGHSH, CDR2 LQKENI. V was trimmed by 3 bases and J by 2 bases, leaving 17 bases between them. DNA for the CDR3: TGTGCCAGCTCACCCGGCGGCATGGGTAATGCTGGAAACACCATATATTTT. Translated: CASSPGGMGNAGNTIYF.

CDR3 region: CASNRGPGGTGRNYGYTF. The CDR3 DNA reads as TGCGCCAGCAACAGGGGTCCCGGCGGGACAGGGCGCAACTATGGCTACACCTTC. V and J are TRBV10-1 and TRBJ1-2, with TRBD1 identical over 9 bases. The germline V gene encodes CDR1 WNHNN and CDR2 SYGVQD (reference sequence). Trimming took 7 bases from V and 2 from J; bases not matched to a gene: 17. This CDR3 is 18 amino acids long.

The gene calls are TRBV30 and TRBJ2-5; 10 bases line up with TRBD2. The CDR3 runs to 15 residues. The junction had 6 bases not matched to a gene; V was cut back by 0 bases and J by 5 bases. Germline V CDR1 and CDR2: GTSNPN, SVGIG (reference sequence). CDR3 sequence (DNA): TGTGCCTGGAGTGTACAGGGACTAGCGAGCGAGACCCAGTACTTC. Translation: CAWSVQGLASETQYF.

This chain joins TRBV5-8 and TRBJ1-1; the D gene is possibly TRBD1 (5 bases). Germline CDR1 SGHTS, CDR2 YDEGEE. This CDR3 has 16 amino acids. Trimming removed 1 base from V and 5 bases from J, with 18 bases in between. In DNA, the CDR3 is TGTGCCAGCAGCTTGTTGCAGGGTTATCCTCTAACTGAAGCTTTCTTT. Translated, it gives CASSLLQGYPLTEAFF.

By share, this clone counts as medium-sized (0.01 to 0.1%). The chain uses TRBV2 and TRBJ2-2; 8 bases align to TRBD1. This CDR3 contains 15 residues. Germline CDR1 reads SNHLY; CDR2 reads FYNNEI. After removal of 6 bases from V and 0 bases from J, the junction contained 3 bases not matched to a gene. This chain's CDR3 is CASRGQAANTGELFF. CDR3 in DNA: TGTGCCAGCAGGGGACAGGCCGCGAACACCGGGGAGCTGTTTTTT.

In its sample, this clone was seen once. The rearrangement uses TRBV7-2 and TRBJ2-7; 8 bases line up with TRBD1. Unmatched junction bases numbered 9, after V lost 5 bases and J lost 6 bases. From germline, CDR1 is SGHTA and CDR2 FQGNSA. The CDR3 spans 14 residues. CDR3 DNA sequence: TGTGCCAGCAGCCCAGGTCCAGGGGGCTTCGAGCAGTACTTC. Translated, it gives CASSPGPGGFEQYF.

The J gene is TRBJ2-2, the V gene TRBV27; tentative D call: TRBD1 (6 bases). V lost 6 bases to trimming and J lost 6 bases, with 8 bases between them. This CDR3 region has 12 residues. The germline V gene has CDR1 MNHEY and CDR2 SMNVEV (reference sequence). The CDR3 coding sequence is TGTGCCAGCAGGGGGGCTGCCGGGGAGCTGTTTTTT. It is translated as CASRGAAGELFF.

The chain carries TRBV6-5 and TRBJ2-1; 8 nucleotides align to TRBD2. V shed 7 bases and J 6 bases; nucleotides not matched to a gene: 5. The CDR3 spans 13 residues. The germline V gene has CDR1 MNHEY and CDR2 SVGAGI. CDR3 DNA sequence: TGTGCCAGCACCCAGGCGGGGGGCAATGAGCAGTTCTTC. Translation: CASTQAGGNEQFF.

This chain links TRBV3-1 (or the pseudogene TRBV3-2) with TRBJ2-5; D is perhaps TRBD2 (6 bases). Germline-derived CDR1 and CDR2 are LGHDT and YNNKEL (reference sequence). Trimming removed 0 bases from V and 4 bases from J, with 18 bases in between. The CDR3 totals 17 residues. The CDR3 sequence is CASSQDWSRGGTETQYF. In nucleotides, the CDR3 is TGTGCCAGCAGCCAAGATTGGTCTCGTGGGGGGACAGAGACCCAGTACTTC.

The V call is TRBV5-4, the J call TRBJ1-1, with 10 bases fitting TRBD1. J was trimmed by 6 bases and V by 4 bases; bases with no gene match: 6. CDR1 and CDR2 (germline): SGHNT, YYREEE (reference sequence). There are 14 residues in the CDR3. CDR3 nucleotide sequence: TGTGCCAGCAGCCCCTTCGGGACAGGGGCTGAAGCTTTCTTT. It yields the protein CASSPFGTGAEAFF.

The rearrangement links TRBV19 to TRBJ2-7; tentative D call: TRBD2 (6 bases). This CDR3 has 13 residues. Germline CDR1 reads LNHDA; CDR2 reads SQIVND (reference sequence). V was cut by 7 bases and J by 6 bases, with 16 bases left in between. The CDR3 nucleotides are TGTGCCAGTAAGCAGGGAGGCATAGGCGAGCAGTACTTC. Its translation is CASKQGGIGEQYF.

The chain combines TRBV19 with TRBJ1-5; 10 positions match TRBD1. The junction had 3 bases not matched to a gene; V was cut back by 4 bases and J by 6 bases. The CDR3 length is 14 residues. Germline assignment: CDR1 LNHDA and CDR2 SQIVND (reference sequence). In nucleotides, the CDR3 is TGTGCCAGTAGTACCCGGGACAGGGGTCAGCCCCAGCATTTT. It translates to CASSTRDRGQPQHF.

The sample holds a few counts of this clone. This chain uses TRBV12-5 with TRBJ1-1, with 7 positions matching TRBD1. The germline V gene has CDR1 LGHNT and CDR2 FRNRAP. This CDR3 is 15 amino acids long. This chain's CDR3 is CAKPGAGGTNTEAFF. The CDR3 DNA reads TGTGCAAAACCCGGGGCAGGGGGGACCAACACTGAAGCTTTCTTT. The complete variable domain, with remaining parts taken from reference TRBV12-5 and TRBJ1-1, reads DARVTQTPRHKVTEMGQEVTMRCQPILGHNTVFWYRQTMMQGLELLAYFRNRAPLDDSGMPKDRFSAEMPDATLATLKIQPSEPRDSAVYFCAKPGAGGTNTEAFFGQGTRLTVV.